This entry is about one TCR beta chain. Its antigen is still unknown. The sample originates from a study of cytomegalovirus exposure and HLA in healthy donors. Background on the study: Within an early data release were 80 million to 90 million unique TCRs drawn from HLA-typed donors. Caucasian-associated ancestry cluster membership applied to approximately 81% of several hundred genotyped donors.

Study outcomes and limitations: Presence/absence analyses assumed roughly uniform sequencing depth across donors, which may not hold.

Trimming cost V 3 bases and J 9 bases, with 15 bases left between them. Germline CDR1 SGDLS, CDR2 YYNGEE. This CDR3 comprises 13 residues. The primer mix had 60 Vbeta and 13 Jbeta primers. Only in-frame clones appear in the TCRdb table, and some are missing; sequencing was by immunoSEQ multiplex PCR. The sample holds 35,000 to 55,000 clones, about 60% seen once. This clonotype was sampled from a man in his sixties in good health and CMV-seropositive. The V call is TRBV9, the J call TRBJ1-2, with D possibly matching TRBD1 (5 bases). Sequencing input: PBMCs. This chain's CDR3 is CASSATGQWSYTF. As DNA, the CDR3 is TGTGCCAGCAGCGCCACAGGTCAATGGAGCTACACCTTC.